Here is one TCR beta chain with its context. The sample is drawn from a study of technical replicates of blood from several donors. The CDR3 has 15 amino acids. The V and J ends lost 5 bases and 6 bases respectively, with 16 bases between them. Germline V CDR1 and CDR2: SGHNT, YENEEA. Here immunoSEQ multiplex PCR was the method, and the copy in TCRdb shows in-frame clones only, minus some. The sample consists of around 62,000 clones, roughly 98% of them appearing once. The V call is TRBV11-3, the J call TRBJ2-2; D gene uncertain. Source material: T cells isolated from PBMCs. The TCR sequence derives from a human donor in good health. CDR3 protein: CASSPRSPEAGELFF. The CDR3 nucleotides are TGTGCCAGCAGCCCTCGCTCACCCGAGGCCGGGGAGCTGTTTTTT.